This is a list of T cell receptor beta chains from one sample in a study of blood T cell repertoires in COVID-19. Using immunoSEQ multiplex PCR, the repertoire was profiled, and TCRdb retains in-frame clones only, with some absent. The sample has 250,000 to 300,000 clones, about nine tenths seen once. Sequencing was performed on peripheral blood. Receptors originate from a woman aged 55 to 70 with acute or convalescent COVID-19. CDR3s leave out the opening cysteine and the closing phenylalanine or tryptophan. The D gene is left open where the match is weak.

D gene: TRBD2; V gene: TRBV11-2; J gene: TRBJ2-2; CDR3 protein: ANRREGPGELF
D gene: TRBD2; V gene: TRBV10-1; J gene: TRBJ2-3; CDR3 protein: ASSVREMPSTDTQY
D gene: .; V gene: TRBV27; J gene: TRBJ2-2; CDR3 protein: ASSFRQGNTGELF
D gene: .; V gene: TRBV21-1; J gene: TRBJ1-4; CDR3 protein: ASRADRAEEKLF
D gene: TRBD2; V gene: TRBV7-2; J gene: TRBJ2-5; CDR3 protein: ASSLSASGSGQETQY
D gene: .; V gene: TRBV3-1/TRBV3-2; J gene: TRBJ1-1; CDR3 protein: ASSPLTGNTEAF
D gene: .; V gene: TRBV11-2; J gene: TRBJ2-7; CDR3 protein: ASSFPQGYEQY
D gene: .; V gene: TRBV5-1; J gene: TRBJ1-3; CDR3 protein: ASSPGLPGNTIY
D gene: .; V gene: TRBV28; J gene: TRBJ2-1; CDR3 protein: ASRGGGLNEQF
D gene: TRBD2; V gene: TRBV28; J gene: TRBJ2-3; CDR3 protein: ASSLLAGVTDTQY
D gene: .; V gene: TRBV6-5; J gene: TRBJ1-3; CDR3 protein: ASSPLTGAGNTIY
D gene: .; V gene: TRBV7-3; J gene: TRBJ1-1; CDR3 protein: ASSSQGRGTEAF